Detailed here is one T cell receptor (beta chain). Its target is not known. This entry comes from a study of cytomegalovirus exposure and HLA in healthy donors. Study-wide results and limits: A few of the chains that were CMV-associated were confirmed in vitro to be specific for CMV antigens. Sequencing artifact likely explains a cluster of highly shared sequence variants. CMV serostatus alone was available as immune exposure information. It was reportedly the case that the classifier diagnosed cytomegalovirus status with high specificity and sensitivity.

V lost 7 bases and J lost 6, with 13 bases in between. The CDR3 length is 14 residues. The germline gives CDR1 MNHNS, CDR2 SASEGT. The PCR used 60 Vbeta and 13 Jbeta primers. Sequenced by immunoSEQ multiplex PCR; TCRdb stores in-frame clones only, minus some. The table lists over 85,000 clones, 6% to 9% of them singletons, with roughly 2.1% in the top ten. V is TRBV6-1 and J is TRBJ1-6, with D maybe TRBD1 (6 bases). This sequence was found in a man aged 50-59 years in good health and CMV-seronegative. The sequencing input was PBMCs. In nucleotides, the CDR3 is TGTGCCAGCACCCAGGGGTTTTTTAATTCACCCCTCCACTTT. Residues: CASTQGFFNSPLHF.